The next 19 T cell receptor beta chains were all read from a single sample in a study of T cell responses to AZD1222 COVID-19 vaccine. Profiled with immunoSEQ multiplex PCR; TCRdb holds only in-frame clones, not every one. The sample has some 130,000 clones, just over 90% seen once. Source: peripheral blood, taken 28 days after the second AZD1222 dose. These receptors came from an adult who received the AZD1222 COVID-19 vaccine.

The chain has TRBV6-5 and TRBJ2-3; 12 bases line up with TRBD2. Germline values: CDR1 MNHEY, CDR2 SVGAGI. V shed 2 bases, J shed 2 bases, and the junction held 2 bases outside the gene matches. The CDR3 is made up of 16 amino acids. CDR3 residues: CASSYLAGGYTDTQYF. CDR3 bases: TGTGCCAGCAGTTACCTAGCGGGAGGGTACACAGATACGCAGTATTTT.

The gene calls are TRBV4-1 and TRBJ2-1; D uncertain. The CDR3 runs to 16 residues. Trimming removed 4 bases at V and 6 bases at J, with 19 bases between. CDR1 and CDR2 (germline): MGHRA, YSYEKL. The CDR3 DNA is TGCGCCAGCAGCCGCATCCTAGGAACCCCCTCCAATGAGCAGTTCTTC. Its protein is CASSRILGTPSNEQFF.

CDR3: CASSLGAENYGYTF. As DNA, the CDR3 is TGCGCCAGCAGCTTGGGTGCGGAAAACTATGGCTACACCTTC. The chain has TRBV5-1 and TRBJ1-2; D is unclear. From germline, CDR1 is SGHRS and CDR2 YFSETQ. The length of the CDR3 is 14 residues. V lost 0 bases and J 2 bases, leaving 8 bases between the germline ends.

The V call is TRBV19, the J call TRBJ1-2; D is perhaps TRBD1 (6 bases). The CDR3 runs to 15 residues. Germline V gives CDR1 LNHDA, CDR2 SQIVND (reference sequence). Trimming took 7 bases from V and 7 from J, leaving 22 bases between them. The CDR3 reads CASTEGFRGLSGYTF. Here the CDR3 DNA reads TGTGCCAGTACCGAAGGGTTTAGGGGGTTAAGTGGCTACACCTTC.

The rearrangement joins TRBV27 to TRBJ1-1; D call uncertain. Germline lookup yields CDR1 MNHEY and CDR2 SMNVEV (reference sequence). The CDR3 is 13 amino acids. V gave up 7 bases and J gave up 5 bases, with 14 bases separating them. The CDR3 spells CASTRQGSTEAFF. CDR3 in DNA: TGTGCCAGCACCCGTCAAGGGAGTACTGAAGCTTTCTTT.

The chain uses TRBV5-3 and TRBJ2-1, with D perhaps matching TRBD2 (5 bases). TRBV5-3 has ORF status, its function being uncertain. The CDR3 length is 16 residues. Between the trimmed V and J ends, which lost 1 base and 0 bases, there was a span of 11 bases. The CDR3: CARSLMPGSSYNEQFF. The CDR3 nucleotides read TGTGCCAGAAGCTTGATGCCGGGAAGCTCCTACAATGAGCAGTTCTTC.

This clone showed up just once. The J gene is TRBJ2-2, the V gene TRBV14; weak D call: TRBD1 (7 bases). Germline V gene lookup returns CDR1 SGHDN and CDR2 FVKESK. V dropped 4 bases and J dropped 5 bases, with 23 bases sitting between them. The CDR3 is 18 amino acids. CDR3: CASSPRTGEAENTGELFF. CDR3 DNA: TGTGCCAGCAGCCCACGCACAGGGGAGGCGGAAAATACCGGGGAGCTGTTTTTT. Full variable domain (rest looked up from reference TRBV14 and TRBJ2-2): EAGVTQFPSHSVIEKGQTVTLRCDPISGHDNLYWYRRVMGKEIKFLLHFVKESKQDESGMPNNRFLAERTGGTYSTLKVQPAELEDSGVYFCASSPRTGEAENTGELFFGEGSRLTVL.

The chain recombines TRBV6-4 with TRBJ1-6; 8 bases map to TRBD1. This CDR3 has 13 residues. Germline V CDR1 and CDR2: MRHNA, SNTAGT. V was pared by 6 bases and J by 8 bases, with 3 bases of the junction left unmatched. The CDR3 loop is CASRGQEDSPLHF. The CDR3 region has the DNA TGTGCCAGCAGGGGACAGGAGGATTCACCCCTCCACTTT.

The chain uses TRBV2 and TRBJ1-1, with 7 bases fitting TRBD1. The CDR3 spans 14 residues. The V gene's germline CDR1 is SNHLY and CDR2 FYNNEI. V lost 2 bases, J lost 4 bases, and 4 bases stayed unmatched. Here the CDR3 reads CASSERGRGTEAFF. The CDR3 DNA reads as TGTGCCAGCAGTGAAAGGGGGCGAGGCACTGAAGCTTTCTTT.

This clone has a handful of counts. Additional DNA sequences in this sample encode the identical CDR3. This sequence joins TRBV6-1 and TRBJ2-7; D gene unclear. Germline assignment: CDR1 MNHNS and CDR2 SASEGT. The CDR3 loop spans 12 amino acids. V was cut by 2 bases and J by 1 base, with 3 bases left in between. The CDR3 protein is CASSELSYEQYF. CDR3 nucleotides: TGTGCCAGCAGTGAACTATCCTACGAGCAGTACTTC.

The DNA of the CDR3 is TGTGCCAGCTCCGGGAGGAATCCACCCCTCCACTTT. It yields the protein CASSGRNPPLHF. The J gene is TRBJ1-6, the V gene TRBV18; no reliable D call. Per germline, CDR1 KGHSH and CDR2 LQKENI. The CDR3 consists of 12 residues. V dropped 6 bases and J dropped 11 bases, with 11 bases sitting between them.

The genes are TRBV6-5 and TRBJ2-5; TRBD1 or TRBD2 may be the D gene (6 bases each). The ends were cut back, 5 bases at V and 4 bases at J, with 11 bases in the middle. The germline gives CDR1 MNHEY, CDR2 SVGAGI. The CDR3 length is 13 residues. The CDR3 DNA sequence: TGTGCCAGCAGTCAGAGGGGGGCAGAGACCCAGTACTTC. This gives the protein CASSQRGAETQYF.

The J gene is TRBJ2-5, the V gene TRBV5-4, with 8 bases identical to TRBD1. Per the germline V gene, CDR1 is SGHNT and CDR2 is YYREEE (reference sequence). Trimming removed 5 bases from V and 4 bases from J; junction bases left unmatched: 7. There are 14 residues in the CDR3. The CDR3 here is CASRRTGIAETQYF. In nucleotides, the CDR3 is TGTGCCAGCAGAAGGACAGGGATCGCAGAGACCCAGTACTTC.

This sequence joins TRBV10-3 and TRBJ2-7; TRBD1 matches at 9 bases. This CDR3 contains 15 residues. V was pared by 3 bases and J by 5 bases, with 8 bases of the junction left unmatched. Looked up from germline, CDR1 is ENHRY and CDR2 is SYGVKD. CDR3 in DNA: TGTGCCATCAGTGACTACAGGGGGCGCGTCAACGAGCAGTACTTC. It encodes CAISDYRGRVNEQYF.

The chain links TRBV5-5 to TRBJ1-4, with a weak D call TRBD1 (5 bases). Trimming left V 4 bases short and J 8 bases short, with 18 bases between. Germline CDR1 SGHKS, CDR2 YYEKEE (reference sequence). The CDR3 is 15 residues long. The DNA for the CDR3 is TGTGCCAGCAGCCGGCAGGAGGGGACGGTGGAAAAACTGTTTTTT. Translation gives CASSRQEGTVEKLFF. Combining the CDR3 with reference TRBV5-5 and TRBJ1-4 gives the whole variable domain DAGVTQSPTHLIKTRGQQVTLRCSPISGHKSVSWYQQVLGQGPQFIFQYYEKEERGRGNFPDRFSARQFPNYSSELNVNALLLGDSALYLCASSRQEGTVEKLFFGSGTQLSVL.

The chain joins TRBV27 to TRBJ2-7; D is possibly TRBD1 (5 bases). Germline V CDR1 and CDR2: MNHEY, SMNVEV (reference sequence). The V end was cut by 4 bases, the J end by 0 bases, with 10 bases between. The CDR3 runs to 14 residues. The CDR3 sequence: CASSWGFSSYEQYF. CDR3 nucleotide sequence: TGTGCCAGCAGTTGGGGCTTCAGCTCCTACGAGCAGTACTTC.

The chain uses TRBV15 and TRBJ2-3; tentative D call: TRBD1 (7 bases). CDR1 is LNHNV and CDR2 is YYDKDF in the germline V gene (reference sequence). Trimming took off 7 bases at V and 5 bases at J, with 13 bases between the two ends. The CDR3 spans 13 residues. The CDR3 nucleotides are TGTGCCACCACGCCAGGGGGGAGAGATACGCAGTATTTT. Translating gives CATTPGGRDTQYF.

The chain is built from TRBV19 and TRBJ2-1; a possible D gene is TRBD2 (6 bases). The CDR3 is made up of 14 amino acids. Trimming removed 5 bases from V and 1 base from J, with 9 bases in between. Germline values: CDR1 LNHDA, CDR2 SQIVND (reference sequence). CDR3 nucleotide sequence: TGTGCCAGTAGTCACGGGAGTTCCTACAATGAGCAGTTCTTC. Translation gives CASSHGSSYNEQFF.

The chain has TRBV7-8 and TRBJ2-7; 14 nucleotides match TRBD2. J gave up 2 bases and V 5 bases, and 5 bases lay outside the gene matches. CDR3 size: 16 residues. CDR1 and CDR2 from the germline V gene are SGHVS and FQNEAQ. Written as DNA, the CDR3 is TGTGCCAGCAGCCTCTCGGGACTAGCGGGAGCCTACGAGCAGTACTTC. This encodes CASSLSGLAGAYEQYF.